Shown below are 22 T cell receptor beta chains from a single sample sequenced in a study of CD8 T cells in ankylosing spondylitis. TCRdb analysed the 5' RACE reads with MiXCR anew, one entry per CDR3 protein. The sample contains fewer than 130,000 distinct CDR3 sequences, about 25% of which appear only once. The sequenced sample was synovial fluid, either unsorted or a sorted T cell fraction (not recorded which). Every receptor here comes from a male donor with ankylosing spondylitis.

The chain employs TRBV7-6 and TRBJ2-2; D remains unclear. Germline values: CDR1 SGHVS, CDR2 FNYEAQ. The CDR3 is 15 amino acids. Trimming pared 1 base from V and 7 bases from J, leaving 13 bases between. The chain's CDR3 is CASSLGTGYDGELFF. The CDR3 DNA sequence: TGTGCCAGCAGCTTAGGAACGGGCTACGACGGGGAGCTGTTTTTT.

The chain is built from TRBV7-8 and TRBJ1-1; D remains ambiguous. V lost 7 bases and J lost 2, with 17 bases in between. Germline V gene lookup returns CDR1 SGHVS and CDR2 FQNEAQ. This CDR3 is 15 amino acids long. CDR3 sequence (DNA): TGTGCCAGCACCCCCCTTCGGGCCTTAAACACTGAAGCTTTCTTT. Translating it yields CASTPLRALNTEAFF. The full variable domain, rest sourced from reference TRBV7-8 and TRBJ1-1, is GAGVSQSPRYKVAKRGQDVALRCDPISGHVSLFWYQQALGQGPEFLTYFQNEAQLDKSGLPSDRFFAERPEGSVSTLKIQRTQQEDSAVYLCASTPLRALNTEAFFGQGTRLTVV.

This clonotype was picked up a small number of times. This chain links TRBV7-2 with TRBJ2-2, with unresolved D. Per the germline V gene, CDR1 is SGHTA and CDR2 is FQGNSA. This CDR3 is 13 amino acids long. V lost 3 bases, J lost 7 bases, and 9 bases lay in between. CDR3 coding DNA: TGTGCCAGCAGCTTTGTAGGGCTCGGGGAGCTGTTTTTT. Its protein product is CASSFVGLGELFF.

There are a few counts of this clonotype. J is TRBJ2-3 and V is TRBV18; D is undetermined. This CDR3 is 15 amino acids long. V dropped 4 bases and J dropped 6 bases, with 17 bases sitting between them. From germline, CDR1 is KGHSH and CDR2 LQKENI. CDR3 sequence (DNA): TGTGCCAGCTCACTATTCCCACGGACCCACGATACGCAGTATTTT. It specifies CASSLFPRTHDTQYF.

V gene TRBV2 combines with J gene TRBJ2-1; 8 bases match TRBD1. The CDR3 contains 16 residues. Germline V CDR1 and CDR2: SNHLY, FYNNEI. J gave up 6 bases and V 5 bases, and 12 bases lay outside the gene matches. The CDR3 sequence is CASSPLGQGASNEQFF. In nucleotides, the CDR3 is TGTGCCAGCAGTCCTTTGGGGCAGGGGGCAAGCAATGAGCAGTTCTTC.

This clonotype was picked up a small number of times. This chain links TRBV6-1 with TRBJ1-5; D possibly corresponds to TRBD1 (5 bases). Trimming shortened V by 8 bases and J by 5 bases, and 31 bases separated the two germline ends. The CDR3 spans 19 residues. Germline V gene sequence: CDR1 MNHNS, CDR2 SASEGT. The CDR3 is CASGGEFPSGDPKDQPQHF. Here the CDR3 DNA reads TGTGCCAGCGGGGGTGAATTTCCTTCCGGGGACCCCAAGGATCAGCCCCAGCATTTT.

This clonotype has only a few counts. This sequence joins TRBV7-2 and TRBJ2-1, with 9 positions matching TRBD2. Germline V gives CDR1 SGHTA, CDR2 FQGNSA. The CDR3 extends over 16 amino acids. J gave up 2 bases and V 2 bases, and 4 bases lay outside the gene matches. This chain's CDR3 is CASSLMAGGTYNEQFF. The CDR3 DNA follows: TGTGCCAGCAGCTTAATGGCGGGAGGGACCTACAATGAGCAGTTCTTC.

Many counts were recorded for this clonotype. This chain uses TRBV4-2 with TRBJ2-1; D is uncertain. Germline V gives CDR1 LGHNA, CDR2 YNFKEQ. The CDR3 loop spans 12 amino acids. The V end lost 3 bases, the J end lost 8 bases, and 8 bases lay between the germline ends. CDR3 in DNA: TGTGCCAGCAGCCAGCCCTGGGATGAGCAGTTCTTC. It specifies CASSQPWDEQFF.

The V and J genes are TRBV9 and TRBJ2-1; a weak D match, TRBD1 (5 bases). There are 13 residues in the CDR3. V was pared by 3 bases and J by 3 bases, with 7 bases between. Germline V lookup: CDR1 SGDLS, CDR2 YYNGEE. CDR3 sequence reads: CASSEDIYNEQFF. CDR3 coding DNA: TGTGCCAGCAGCGAGGACATCTACAATGAGCAGTTCTTC.

In its sample, this clonotype was seen a few times. The rearrangement joins TRBV12-3 or TRBV12-4 to TRBJ2-7; 7 nucleotides agree with TRBD2. The CDR3 extends over 14 amino acids. J lost 2 bases, V lost 1 base, and 2 bases had no gene match. CDR3 loop: CASSLDGTTYEQYV. The CDR3 region has the DNA TGTGCCAGCAGTTTAGACGGGACTACCTACGAGCAGTACGTC.

In this sample, this clonotype turned up a few times. This sequence joins TRBV27 and TRBJ2-1, with D possibly being TRBD2 (6 bases). Germline assignment: CDR1 MNHEY and CDR2 SMNVEV (reference sequence). CDR3 length: 17 residues. Trimming pared 2 bases from V and 4 bases from J, leaving 18 bases between. The DNA of the CDR3 is TGTGCCAGCAGTTTAGCCCCTCCAGCGGAGGGGTACAATGAGCAGTTCTTC. Its protein is CASSLAPPAEGYNEQFF.

The CDR3 bases are TGCAGTGCAGTTACTAGCGGGTCCACAGATACGCAGTATTTT. This encodes CSAVTSGSTDTQYF. The gene calls are TRBV20-1 and TRBJ2-3; 9 nucleotides agree with TRBD2. The CDR3 covers 14 residues. Germline V gives CDR1 DFQATT, CDR2 SNEGSKA (reference sequence). V lost 6 bases, J lost 2 bases, and 6 bases stayed unmatched.

V gene TRBV13 combines with J gene TRBJ2-7; the D gene is possibly TRBD2 (6 bases). The length of the CDR3 is 14 residues. The V gene's germline CDR1 is PRHDT and CDR2 FYEKMQ (reference sequence). Between the trimmed V and J ends, which lost 5 bases and 3 bases, there was a span of 14 bases. The CDR3 loop reads CASSPSWRGYEQYF. The CDR3 DNA reads as TGTGCCAGCAGCCCCTCGTGGAGGGGCTACGAGCAGTACTTC.

V usage is TRBV7-2 and J usage is TRBJ1-5, with D uncertain. The V gene's germline CDR1 is SGHTA and CDR2 FQGNSA. The CDR3 extends over 15 amino acids. V shed 1 base and J shed 2 bases, with 9 bases lying between them. The DNA for the CDR3 is TGTGCCAGCAGCTTAGGACTCAACCGCAATCAGCCCCAGCATTTT. Its translation is CASSLGLNRNQPQHF.

The rearrangement joins TRBV5-6 to TRBJ1-5; D perhaps matches TRBD1 (6 bases). V dropped 3 bases and J dropped 8 bases, with 12 bases sitting between them. Germline CDR1 is SGHDT and CDR2 is YYEEEE. The CDR3 is 13 residues long. DNA of the CDR3: TGTGCCAGCAGCTACGGACAGTTAAAGCCCCAGCATTTT. Residues: CASSYGQLKPQHF.

In its sample, this clonotype was seen many times. The chain employs TRBV20-1 and TRBJ2-1; tentatively, D is TRBD1 (6 bases). V lost 3 bases and J 7 bases, leaving 10 bases between the germline ends. This CDR3 comprises 12 residues. Germline assignment: CDR1 DFQATT and CDR2 SNEGSKA (reference sequence). CDR3 region: CSARGTGNEQFF. The CDR3 DNA sequence: TGCAGTGCTAGGGGTACAGGGAATGAGCAGTTCTTC.

In this sample, this clonotype turned up a few times. V is TRBV19 and J is TRBJ1-2; 9 bases line up with TRBD1. Germline lookup yields CDR1 LNHDA and CDR2 SQIVND (reference sequence). Trimming removed 7 bases from V and 7 bases from J; junction bases left unmatched: 10. CDR3 length equals 14 residues. CDR3 sequence (DNA): TGTGCCAGTATGGAAGAACAGGGGGCGCGTGGCTACACCTTC. Residues: CASMEEQGARGYTF.

This chain links TRBV7-9 with TRBJ2-1, with D perhaps matching TRBD1 or TRBD2 (5 bases each). The CDR3 extends over 16 amino acids. Germline V CDR1 and CDR2: SEHNR, FQNEAQ (reference sequence). V shed 5 bases and J shed 1 base, with 15 bases lying between them. CDR3 DNA: TGTGCCAGCAGCCTCCGTGGGACCATTTCCTACAATGAGCAGTTCTTC. It encodes CASSLRGTISYNEQFF.

This clonotype was seen more than once but under ten times. The V and J genes are TRBV6-1 and TRBJ1-2; 7 nucleotides align to TRBD1. Germline values: CDR1 MNHNS, CDR2 SASEGT. After removal of 7 bases from V and 3 bases from J, the junction contained 14 bases not matched to a gene. The CDR3 extends over 16 amino acids. CDR3: CASTRAGTANYYGYTF. DNA for the CDR3: TGTGCCAGCACCCGGGCGGGGACAGCTAACTACTATGGCTACACCTTC.

This clonotype was counted between two and nine times. V is TRBV29-1 and J is TRBJ1-2, with 10 bases aligning to TRBD1. This CDR3 has 15 amino acids. The ends lost 3 bases at V and 5 bases at J; junction bases unmatched: 9. From germline, CDR1 is SQVTM and CDR2 ANQGSEA. The chain's CDR3 is CSVEGDRGGGYGYTF. For the CDR3, the DNA is TGCAGCGTTGAGGGGGACAGGGGAGGAGGGTATGGCTACACCTTC.

This chain connects TRBV2 to TRBJ1-4, with D unclear. V shed 5 bases and J shed 4 bases, with 8 bases lying between them. The CDR3 totals 13 residues. Looked up from germline, CDR1 is SNHLY and CDR2 is FYNNEI. This CDR3 reads CASSSLINEKLFF. CDR3 in DNA: TGTGCCAGCAGTTCTCTAATTAATGAAAAACTGTTTTTT.

This chain uses TRBV20-1 with TRBJ1-1; D is perhaps TRBD1 (6 bases). Trimming removed 8 bases from V and 5 bases from J, with 18 bases in between. The V gene's germline CDR1 is DFQATT and CDR2 SNEGSKA (reference sequence). The CDR3 sequence is 13 residues long. The CDR3 is CSSIQGRWTEAFF. CDR3 nucleotide sequence: TGCAGTTCTATACAGGGACGGTGGACTGAAGCTTTCTTT.